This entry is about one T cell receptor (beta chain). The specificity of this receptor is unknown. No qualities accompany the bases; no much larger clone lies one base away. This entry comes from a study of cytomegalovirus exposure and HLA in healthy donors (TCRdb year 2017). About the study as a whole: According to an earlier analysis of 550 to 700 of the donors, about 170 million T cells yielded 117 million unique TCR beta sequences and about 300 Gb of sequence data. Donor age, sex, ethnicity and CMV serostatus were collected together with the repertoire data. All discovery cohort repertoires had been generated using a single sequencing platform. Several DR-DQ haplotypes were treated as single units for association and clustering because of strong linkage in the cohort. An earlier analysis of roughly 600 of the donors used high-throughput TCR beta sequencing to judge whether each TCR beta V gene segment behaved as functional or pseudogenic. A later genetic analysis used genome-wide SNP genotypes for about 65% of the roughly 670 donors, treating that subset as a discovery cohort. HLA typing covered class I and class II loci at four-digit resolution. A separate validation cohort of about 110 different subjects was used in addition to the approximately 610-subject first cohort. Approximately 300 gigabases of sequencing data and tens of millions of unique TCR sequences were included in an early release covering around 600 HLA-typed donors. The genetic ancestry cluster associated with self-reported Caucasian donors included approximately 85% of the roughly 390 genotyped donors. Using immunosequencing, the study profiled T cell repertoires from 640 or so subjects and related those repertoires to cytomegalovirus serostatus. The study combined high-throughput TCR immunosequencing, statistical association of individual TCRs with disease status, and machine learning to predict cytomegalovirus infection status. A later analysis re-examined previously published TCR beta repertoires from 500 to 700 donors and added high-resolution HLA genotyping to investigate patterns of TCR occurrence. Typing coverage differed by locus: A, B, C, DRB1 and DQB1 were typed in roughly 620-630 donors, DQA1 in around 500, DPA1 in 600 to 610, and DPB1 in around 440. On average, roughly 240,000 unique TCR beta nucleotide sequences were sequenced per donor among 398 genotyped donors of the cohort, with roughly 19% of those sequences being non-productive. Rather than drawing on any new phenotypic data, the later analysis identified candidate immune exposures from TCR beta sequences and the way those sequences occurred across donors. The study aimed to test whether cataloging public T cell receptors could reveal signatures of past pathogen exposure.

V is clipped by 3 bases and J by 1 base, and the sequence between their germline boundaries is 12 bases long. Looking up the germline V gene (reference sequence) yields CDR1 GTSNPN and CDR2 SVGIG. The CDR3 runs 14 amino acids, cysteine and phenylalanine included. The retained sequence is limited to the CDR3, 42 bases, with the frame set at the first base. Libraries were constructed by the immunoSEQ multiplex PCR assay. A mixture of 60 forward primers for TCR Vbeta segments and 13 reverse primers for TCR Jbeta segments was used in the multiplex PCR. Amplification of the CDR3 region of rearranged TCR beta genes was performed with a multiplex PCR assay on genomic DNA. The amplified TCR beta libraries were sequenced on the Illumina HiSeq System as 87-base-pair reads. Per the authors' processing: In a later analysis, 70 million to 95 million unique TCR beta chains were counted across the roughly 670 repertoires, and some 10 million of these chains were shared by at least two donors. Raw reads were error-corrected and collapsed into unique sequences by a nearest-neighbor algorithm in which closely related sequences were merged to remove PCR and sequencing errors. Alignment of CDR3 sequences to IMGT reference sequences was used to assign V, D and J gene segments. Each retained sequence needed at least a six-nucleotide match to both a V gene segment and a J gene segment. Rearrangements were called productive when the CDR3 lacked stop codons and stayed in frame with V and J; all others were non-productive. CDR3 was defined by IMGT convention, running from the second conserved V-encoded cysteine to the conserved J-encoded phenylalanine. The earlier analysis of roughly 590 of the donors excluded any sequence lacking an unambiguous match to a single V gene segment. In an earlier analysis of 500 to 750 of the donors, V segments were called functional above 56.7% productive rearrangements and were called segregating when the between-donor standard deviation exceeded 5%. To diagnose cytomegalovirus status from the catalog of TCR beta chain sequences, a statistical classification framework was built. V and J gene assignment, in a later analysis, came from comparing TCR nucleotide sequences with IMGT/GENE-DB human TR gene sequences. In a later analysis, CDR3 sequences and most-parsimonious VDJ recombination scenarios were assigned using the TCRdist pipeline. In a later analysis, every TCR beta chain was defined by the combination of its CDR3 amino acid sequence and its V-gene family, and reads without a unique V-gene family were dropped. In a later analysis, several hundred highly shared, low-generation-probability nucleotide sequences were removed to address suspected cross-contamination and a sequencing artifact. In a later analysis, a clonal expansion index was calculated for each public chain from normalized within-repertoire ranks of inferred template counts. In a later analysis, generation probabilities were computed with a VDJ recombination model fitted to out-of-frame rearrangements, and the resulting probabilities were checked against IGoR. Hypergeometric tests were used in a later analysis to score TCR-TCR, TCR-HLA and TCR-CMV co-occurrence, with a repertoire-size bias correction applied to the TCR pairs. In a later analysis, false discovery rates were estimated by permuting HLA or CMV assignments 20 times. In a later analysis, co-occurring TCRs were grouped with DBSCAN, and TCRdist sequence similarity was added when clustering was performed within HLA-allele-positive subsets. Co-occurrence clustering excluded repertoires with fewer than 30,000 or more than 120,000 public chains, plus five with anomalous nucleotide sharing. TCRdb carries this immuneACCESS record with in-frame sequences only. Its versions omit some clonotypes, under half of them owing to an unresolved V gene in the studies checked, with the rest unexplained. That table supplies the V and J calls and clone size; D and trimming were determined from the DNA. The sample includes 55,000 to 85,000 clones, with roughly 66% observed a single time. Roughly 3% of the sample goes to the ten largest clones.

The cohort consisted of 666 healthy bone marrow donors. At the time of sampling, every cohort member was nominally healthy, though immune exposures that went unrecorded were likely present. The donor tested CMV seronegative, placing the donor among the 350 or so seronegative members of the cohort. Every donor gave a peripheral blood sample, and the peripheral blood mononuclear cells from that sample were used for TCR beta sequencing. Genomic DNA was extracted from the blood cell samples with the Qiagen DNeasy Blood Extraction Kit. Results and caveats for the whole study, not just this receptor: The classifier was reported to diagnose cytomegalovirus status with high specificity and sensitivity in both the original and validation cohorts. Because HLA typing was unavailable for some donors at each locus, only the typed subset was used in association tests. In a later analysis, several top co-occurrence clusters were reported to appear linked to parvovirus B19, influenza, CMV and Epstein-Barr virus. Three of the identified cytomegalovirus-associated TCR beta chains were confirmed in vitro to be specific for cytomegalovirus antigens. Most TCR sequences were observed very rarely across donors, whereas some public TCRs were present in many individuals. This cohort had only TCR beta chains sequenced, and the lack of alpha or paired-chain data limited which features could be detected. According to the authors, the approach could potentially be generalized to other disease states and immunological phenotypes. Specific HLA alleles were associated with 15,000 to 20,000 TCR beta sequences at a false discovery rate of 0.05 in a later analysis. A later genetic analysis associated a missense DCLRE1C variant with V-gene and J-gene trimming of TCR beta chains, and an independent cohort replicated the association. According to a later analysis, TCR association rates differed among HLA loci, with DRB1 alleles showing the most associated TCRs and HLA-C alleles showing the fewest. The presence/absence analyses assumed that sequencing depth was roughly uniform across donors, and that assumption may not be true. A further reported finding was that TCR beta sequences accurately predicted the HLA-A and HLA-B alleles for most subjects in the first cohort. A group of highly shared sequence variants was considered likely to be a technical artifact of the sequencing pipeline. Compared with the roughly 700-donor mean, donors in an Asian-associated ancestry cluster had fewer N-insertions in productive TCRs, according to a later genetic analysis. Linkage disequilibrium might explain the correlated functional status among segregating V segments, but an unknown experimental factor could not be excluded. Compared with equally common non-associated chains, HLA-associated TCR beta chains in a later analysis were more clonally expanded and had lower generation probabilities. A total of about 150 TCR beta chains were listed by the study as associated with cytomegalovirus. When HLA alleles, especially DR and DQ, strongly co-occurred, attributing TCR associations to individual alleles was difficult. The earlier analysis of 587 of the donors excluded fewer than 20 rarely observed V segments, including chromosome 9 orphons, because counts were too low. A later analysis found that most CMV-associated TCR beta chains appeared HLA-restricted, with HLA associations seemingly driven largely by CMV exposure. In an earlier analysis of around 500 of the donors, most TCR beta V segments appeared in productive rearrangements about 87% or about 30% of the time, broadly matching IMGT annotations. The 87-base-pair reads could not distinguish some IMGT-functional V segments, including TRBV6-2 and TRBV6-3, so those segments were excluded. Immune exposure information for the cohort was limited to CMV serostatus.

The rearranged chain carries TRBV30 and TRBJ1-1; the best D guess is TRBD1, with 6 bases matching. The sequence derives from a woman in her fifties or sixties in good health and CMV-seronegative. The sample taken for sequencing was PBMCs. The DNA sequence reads TGTGCCTGGAGGGGAGGGGGGAAGAACACTGAAGCTTTCTTT. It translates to CAWRGGGKNTEAFF.